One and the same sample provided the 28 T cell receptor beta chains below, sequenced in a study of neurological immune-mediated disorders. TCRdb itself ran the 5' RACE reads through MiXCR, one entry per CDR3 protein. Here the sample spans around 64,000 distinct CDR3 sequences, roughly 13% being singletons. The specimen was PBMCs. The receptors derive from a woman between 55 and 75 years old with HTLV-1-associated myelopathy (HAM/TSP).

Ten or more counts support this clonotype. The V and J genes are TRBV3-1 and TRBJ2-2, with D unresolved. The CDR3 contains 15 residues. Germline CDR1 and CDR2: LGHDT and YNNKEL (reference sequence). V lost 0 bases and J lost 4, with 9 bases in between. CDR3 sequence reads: CASSQDSSGTGELFF. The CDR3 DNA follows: TGTGCCAGCAGCCAAGATAGTAGTGGCACCGGGGAGCTGTTTTTT.

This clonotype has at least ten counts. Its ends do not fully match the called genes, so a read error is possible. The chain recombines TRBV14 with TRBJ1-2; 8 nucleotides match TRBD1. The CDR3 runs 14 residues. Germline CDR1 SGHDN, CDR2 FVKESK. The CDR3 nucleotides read TGTGCCAGCAGCCTGAGGGGCAGGGGGCGCGGTTACGCCTTC. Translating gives CASSLRGRGRGYAF.

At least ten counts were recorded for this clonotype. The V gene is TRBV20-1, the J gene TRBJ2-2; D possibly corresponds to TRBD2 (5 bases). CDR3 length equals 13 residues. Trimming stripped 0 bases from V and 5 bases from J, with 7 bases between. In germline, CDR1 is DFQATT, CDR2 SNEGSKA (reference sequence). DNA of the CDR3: TGCAGTGCTAGAGATAGAGGGACCGGGGAGCTGTTTTTT. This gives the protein CSARDRGTGELFF.

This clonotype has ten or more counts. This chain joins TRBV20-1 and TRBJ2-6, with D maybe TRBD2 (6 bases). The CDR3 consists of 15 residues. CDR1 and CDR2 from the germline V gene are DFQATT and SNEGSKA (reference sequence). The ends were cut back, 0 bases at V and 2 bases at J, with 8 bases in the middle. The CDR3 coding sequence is TGCAGTGCTAGAGATCCGGGGGCTGGGGCCAACGTCCTGACTTTC. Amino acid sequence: CSARDPGAGANVLTF.

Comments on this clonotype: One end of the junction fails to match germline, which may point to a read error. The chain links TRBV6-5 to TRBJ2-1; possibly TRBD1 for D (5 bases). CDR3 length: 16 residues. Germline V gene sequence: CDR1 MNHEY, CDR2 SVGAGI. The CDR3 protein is CASSSQVTDTYNEQFF. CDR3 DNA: TGTGCAAGCAGTTCCCAGGTGACGGACACCTACAATGAGCAGTTCTTC.

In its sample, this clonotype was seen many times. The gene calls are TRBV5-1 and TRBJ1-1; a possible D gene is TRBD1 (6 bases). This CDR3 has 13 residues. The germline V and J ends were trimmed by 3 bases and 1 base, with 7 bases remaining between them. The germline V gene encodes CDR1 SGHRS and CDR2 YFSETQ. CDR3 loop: CASSSTGNTEAFF. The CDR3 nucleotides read TGCGCCAGCAGCTCGACAGGGAACACTGAAGCTTTCTTT.

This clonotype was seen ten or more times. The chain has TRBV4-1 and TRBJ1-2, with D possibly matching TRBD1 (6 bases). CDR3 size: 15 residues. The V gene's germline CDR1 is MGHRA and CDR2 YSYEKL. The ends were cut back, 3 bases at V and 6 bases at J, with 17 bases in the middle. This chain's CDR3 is CASSHPAGTKDGYTF. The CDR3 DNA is TGCGCCAGCAGCCACCCGGCCGGGACAAAGGATGGCTACACCTTC.

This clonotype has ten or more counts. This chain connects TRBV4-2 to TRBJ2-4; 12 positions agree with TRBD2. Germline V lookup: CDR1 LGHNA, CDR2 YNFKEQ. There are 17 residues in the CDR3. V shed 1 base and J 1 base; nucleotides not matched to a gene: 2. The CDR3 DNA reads TGTGCCAGCAGCCAAGCGACTAGCGGGAGCGCCAAAAACATTCAGTACTTC. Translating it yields CASSQATSGSAKNIQYF.

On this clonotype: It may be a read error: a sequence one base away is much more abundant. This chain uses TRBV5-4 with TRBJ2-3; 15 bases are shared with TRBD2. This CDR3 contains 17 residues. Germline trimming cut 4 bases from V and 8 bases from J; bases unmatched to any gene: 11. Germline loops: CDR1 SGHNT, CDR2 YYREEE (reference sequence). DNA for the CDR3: TGTGCCAGCAGCACAGGACTAGCGGGAGGGCCAGGGTGTACGCAGTATTTT. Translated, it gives CASSTGLAGGPGCTQYF.

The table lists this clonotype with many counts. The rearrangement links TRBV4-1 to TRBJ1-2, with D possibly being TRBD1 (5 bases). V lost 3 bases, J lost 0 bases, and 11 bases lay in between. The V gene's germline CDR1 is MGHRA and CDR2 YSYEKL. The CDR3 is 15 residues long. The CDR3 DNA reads TGCGCCAGCAGCCAGGAGGGGCAGGCTAACTATGGCTACACCTTC. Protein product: CASSQEGQANYGYTF.

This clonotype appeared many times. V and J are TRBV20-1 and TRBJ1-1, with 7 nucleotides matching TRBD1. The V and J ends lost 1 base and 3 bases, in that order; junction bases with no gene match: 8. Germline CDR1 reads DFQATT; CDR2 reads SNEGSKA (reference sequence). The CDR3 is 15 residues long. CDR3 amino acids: CSARVIRGLDTEAFF. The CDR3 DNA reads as TGCAGTGCTAGAGTCATAAGGGGGCTGGACACTGAAGCTTTCTTT.

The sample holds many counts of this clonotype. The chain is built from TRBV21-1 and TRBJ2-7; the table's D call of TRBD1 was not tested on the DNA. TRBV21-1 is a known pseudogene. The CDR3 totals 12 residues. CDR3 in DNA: TGTGCCAGAGACGGTGCCAGGGACGAGCAGTACTTC. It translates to CARDGARDEQYF.

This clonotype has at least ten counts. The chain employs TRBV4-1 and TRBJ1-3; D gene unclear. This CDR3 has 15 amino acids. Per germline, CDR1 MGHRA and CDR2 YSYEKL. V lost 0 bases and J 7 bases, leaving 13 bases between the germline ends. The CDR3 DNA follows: TGCGCCAGCAGCCAAGACTGGGCGCGAGGCAACACCATATATTTT. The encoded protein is CASSQDWARGNTIYF.

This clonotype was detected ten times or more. The CDR3 coding sequence is TGCAGTGCTAGAGATCTGGCGGGACCTAGCTCCTACAATGAGCAGTTCTTC. Protein product: CSARDLAGPSSYNEQFF. This chain uses TRBV20-1 with TRBJ2-1; D possibly corresponds to TRBD2 (6 bases). Trimming removed 0 bases from V and 0 bases from J, with 15 bases in between. The length of the CDR3 is 17 residues. Per the germline V gene, CDR1 is DFQATT and CDR2 is SNEGSKA (reference sequence).

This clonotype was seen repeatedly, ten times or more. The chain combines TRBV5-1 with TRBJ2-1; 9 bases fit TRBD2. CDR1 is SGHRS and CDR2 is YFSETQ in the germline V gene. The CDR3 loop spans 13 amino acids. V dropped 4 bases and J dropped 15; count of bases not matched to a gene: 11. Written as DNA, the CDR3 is TGCGCCAGCAGCCCCGAGAGCGGGAGGTTCCCGTTCTTC. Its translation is CASSPESGRFPFF.

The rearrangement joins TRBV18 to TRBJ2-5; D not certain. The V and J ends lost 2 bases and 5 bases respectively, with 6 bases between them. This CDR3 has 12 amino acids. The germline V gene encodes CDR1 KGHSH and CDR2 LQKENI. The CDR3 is CASSPRAETQYF. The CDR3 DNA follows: TGTGCCAGCTCACCAAGGGCGGAGACCCAGTACTTC.

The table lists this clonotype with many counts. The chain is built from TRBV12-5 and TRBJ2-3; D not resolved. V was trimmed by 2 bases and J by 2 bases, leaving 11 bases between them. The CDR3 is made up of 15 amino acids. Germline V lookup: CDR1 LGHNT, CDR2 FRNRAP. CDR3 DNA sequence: TGTGCTAGTGGTTTGCGTGGGCAGTCCACAGATACGCAGTATTTT. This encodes CASGLRGQSTDTQYF.

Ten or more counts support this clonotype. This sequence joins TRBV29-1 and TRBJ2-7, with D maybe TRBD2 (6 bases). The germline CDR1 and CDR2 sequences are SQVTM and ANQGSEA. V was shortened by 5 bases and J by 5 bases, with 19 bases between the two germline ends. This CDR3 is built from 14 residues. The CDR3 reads CSVKGTGKVHEQYF. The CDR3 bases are TGCAGCGTTAAAGGGACTGGCAAAGTGCACGAGCAGTACTTC.

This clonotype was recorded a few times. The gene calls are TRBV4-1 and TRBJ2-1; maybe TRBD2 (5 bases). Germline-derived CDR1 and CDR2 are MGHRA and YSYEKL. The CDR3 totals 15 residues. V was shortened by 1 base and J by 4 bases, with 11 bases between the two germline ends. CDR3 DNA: TGCGCCAGCAGCCAAGGAGCGGAGAAGTACAATGAGCAGTTCTTC. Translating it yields CASSQGAEKYNEQFF.

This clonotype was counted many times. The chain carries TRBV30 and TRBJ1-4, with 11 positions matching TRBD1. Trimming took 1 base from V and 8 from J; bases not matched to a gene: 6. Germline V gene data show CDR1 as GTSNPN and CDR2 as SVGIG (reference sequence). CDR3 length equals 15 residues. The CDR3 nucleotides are TGTGCCTGGAGTGGGCTGGACAGGGGGCAAGAAAAACTGTTTTTT. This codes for CAWSGLDRGQEKLFF.

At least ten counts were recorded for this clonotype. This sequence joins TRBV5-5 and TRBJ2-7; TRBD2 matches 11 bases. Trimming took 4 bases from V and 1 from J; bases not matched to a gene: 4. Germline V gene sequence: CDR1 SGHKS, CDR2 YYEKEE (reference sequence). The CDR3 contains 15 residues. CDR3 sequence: CASSTSGSWSYEQYF. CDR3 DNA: TGTGCCAGCAGCACTAGCGGGAGTTGGTCCTACGAGCAGTACTTC.

The CDR3 loop reads CASSPLDTGELFF. The CDR3 DNA is TGTGCCAGCAGCCCCCTGGACACCGGGGAGCTGTTTTTT. The chain employs TRBV3-1 and TRBJ2-2; no reliable D call. The CDR3 length is 13 residues. V lost 4 bases and J 3 bases, leaving 6 bases between the germline ends. Germline assignment: CDR1 LGHDT and CDR2 YNNKEL (reference sequence).

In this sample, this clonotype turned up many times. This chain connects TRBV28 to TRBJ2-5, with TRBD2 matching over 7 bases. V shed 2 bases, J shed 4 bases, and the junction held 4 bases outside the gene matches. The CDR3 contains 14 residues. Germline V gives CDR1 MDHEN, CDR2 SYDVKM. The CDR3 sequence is CASSLVGEGETQYF. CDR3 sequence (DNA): TGTGCCAGCAGTTTAGTGGGGGAGGGAGAGACCCAGTACTTC.

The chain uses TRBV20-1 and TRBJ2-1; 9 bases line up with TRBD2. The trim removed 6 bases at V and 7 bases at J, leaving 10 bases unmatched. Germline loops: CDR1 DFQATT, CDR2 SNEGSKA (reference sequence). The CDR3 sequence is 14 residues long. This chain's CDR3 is CSAIAGTSHNEQFF. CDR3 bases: TGCAGTGCCATCGCCGGGACTAGCCATAATGAGCAGTTCTTC.

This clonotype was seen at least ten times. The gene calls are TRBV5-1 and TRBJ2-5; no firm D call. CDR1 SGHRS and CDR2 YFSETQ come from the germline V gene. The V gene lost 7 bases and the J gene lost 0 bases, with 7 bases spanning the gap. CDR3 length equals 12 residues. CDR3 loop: CASGRYQETQYF. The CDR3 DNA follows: TGCGCCAGCGGACGGTACCAAGAGACCCAGTACTTC.

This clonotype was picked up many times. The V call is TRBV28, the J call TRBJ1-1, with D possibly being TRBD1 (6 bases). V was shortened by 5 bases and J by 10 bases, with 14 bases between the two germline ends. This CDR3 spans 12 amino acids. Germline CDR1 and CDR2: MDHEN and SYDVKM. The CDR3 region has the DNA TGTGCCAGCAGTCCCCTTACAGGGCGAGCTTTCTTT. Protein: CASSPLTGRAFF.

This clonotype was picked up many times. The CDR3 nucleotides read TGCAGTGCCTACTTAGGTAGCTCCTACAATGAGCAGTTCTTC. Protein sequence: CSAYLGSSYNEQFF. V usage is TRBV20-1 and J usage is TRBJ2-1; D ambiguous. The CDR3 covers 14 residues. CDR1 DFQATT and CDR2 SNEGSKA come from the germline V gene (reference sequence). V lost 6 bases and J lost 0, with 12 bases in between.

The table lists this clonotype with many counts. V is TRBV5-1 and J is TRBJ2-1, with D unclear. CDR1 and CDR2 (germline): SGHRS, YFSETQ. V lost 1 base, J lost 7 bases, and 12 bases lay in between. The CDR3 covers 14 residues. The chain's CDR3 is CASSLIPGKNEQFF. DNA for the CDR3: TGCGCCAGCAGCTTGATCCCCGGCAAGAATGAGCAGTTCTTC.